Below are 2 T cell receptor beta chains sequenced from a single sample in a study of blood T cells in healthy people across ages. For the second PCR, which ran for about 7 to 12 cycles, a sample-barcoded 5' primer and a J-beta primer mix were used. Via MiXCR, TCRdb re-called the 5' RACE reads, giving one row per CDR3 protein. The data contain hundreds of thousands of distinct CDR3 sequences, approximately 21% of them singletons. Source material: blood. The origin of the receptors is a man between 65 and 79 years old in good health.

The V call is TRBV12-3 or TRBV12-4, the J call TRBJ1-1; D is unresolved. This CDR3 is built from 14 residues. V lost 6 bases, J lost 4 bases, and 15 bases lay in between. The DNA of the CDR3 is TGTGCCAGCAGAGCCCTCCTTCGGGGCACTGAAGCTTTCTTT. Its protein is CASRALLRGTEAFF.

This clonotype has just a few counts. This rearrangement joins TRBV11-1 to TRBJ2-5; D gene unclear. The J call may be faulty, since TRBJ2-1 better matches the DNA end. Germline lookup yields CDR1 SGHAT and CDR2 FQDESV (reference sequence). This CDR3 has 13 amino acids. The CDR3 loop reads CASSLTRYNEQFF. The CDR3 DNA reads TGTGCCAGCAGCCTAACGCGGTACAATGAGCAGTTCTTC.